The sequence of this TCR beta chain was determined in a study of blood T cell repertoires in COVID-19. Looking at the study overall: Acute and convalescent COVID-19 samples came from the United States, Italy and Spain.

This CDR3 spans 14 amino acids. Germline CDR1 reads MNHEY; CDR2 reads SVGAGI. The trim removed 4 bases at V and 5 bases at J, leaving 7 bases unmatched. Sequencing was performed with immunoSEQ multiplex PCR; in TCRdb, only in-frame clones are kept and a portion is missing. The sample lists 250,000 to 350,000 clones; around 81% were seen once. The sequenced material came from peripheral blood. V usage is TRBV6-5 and J usage is TRBJ1-1, with 7 bases that match TRBD1. The origin of this receptor is a person aged 70 to 79 with COVID-19, enrolled during active disease. As DNA, the CDR3 is TGTGCCAGCAGTTCATACAGGGGCTCGACTGAAGCTTTCTTT. It is translated as CASSSYRGSTEAFF.